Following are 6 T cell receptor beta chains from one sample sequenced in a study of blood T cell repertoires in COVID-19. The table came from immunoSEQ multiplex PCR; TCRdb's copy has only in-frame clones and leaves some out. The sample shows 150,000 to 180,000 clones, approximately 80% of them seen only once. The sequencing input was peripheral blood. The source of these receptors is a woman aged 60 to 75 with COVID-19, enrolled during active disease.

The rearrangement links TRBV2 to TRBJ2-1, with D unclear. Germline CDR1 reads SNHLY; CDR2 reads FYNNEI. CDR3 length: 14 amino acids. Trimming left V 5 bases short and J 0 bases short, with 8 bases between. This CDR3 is CASSRASSYNEQFF. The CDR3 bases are TGTGCCAGCAGTCGCGCTAGCTCCTACAATGAGCAGTTCTTC.

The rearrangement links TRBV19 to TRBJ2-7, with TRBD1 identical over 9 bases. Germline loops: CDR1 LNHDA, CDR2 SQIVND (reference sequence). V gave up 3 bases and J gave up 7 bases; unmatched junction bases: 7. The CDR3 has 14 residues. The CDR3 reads CASSIKQGAREQYF. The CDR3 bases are TGTGCCAGTAGTATTAAACAGGGGGCAAGGGAGCAGTACTTC.

The CDR3 sequence is CASSEVVNNSPLHF. The DNA for the CDR3 is TGTGCCAGCAGTGAAGTAGTTAATAATTCACCCCTCCACTTT. This sequence joins TRBV6-1 and TRBJ1-6; unclear D gene. CDR3 length: 14 amino acids. The germline V and J ends were trimmed by 1 base and 5 bases, with 6 bases remaining between them. Germline CDR1 and CDR2: MNHNS and SASEGT.

CDR3 residues: CAWSILNQPQHF. The CDR3 DNA reads as TGTGCCTGGAGTATCCTCAATCAGCCCCAGCATTTT. This rearrangement joins TRBV30 to TRBJ1-5, with unresolved D. The CDR3 loop spans 12 amino acids. Per germline, CDR1 GTSNPN and CDR2 SVGIG (reference sequence). V lost 2 bases to trimming and J lost 3 bases, with 5 bases between them. The full variable domain, rest sourced from reference TRBV30 and TRBJ1-5, is SQTIHQWPATLVQPVGSPLSLECTVEGTSNPNLYWYRQAAGRGLQLLFYSVGIGQISSEVPQNLSASRPQDRQFILSSKKLLLSDSGFYLCAWSILNQPQHFGDGTRLSIL.

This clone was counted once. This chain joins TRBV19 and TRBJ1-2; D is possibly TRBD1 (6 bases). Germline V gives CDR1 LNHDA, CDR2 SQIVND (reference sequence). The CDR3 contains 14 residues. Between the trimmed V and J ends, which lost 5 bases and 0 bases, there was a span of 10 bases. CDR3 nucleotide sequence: TGTGCCAGTAGTCTGACAGGATCTAACTATGGCTACACCTTC. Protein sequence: CASSLTGSNYGYTF.

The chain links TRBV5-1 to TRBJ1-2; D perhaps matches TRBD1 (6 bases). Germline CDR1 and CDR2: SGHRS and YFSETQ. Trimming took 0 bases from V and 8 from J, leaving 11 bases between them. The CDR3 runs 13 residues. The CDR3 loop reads CASSLAQGEGYTF. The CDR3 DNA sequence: TGCGCCAGCAGCTTGGCACAGGGCGAAGGCTACACCTTC.